This T cell receptor beta chain was sequenced in a study of T cell responses to AZD1222 COVID-19 vaccine. Study-wide results and limits: Nearly half of spike-specific TCRs reportedly target variant regions that are unmutated in the B.1.351 and B.1.1.7 variants. It should be noted that donors were predominantly white British and more often female, and clonal diversity was possibly underestimated. No day 14 peak samples; only post-peak repertoires were characterized.

In the case of this clone: The target antigen is unknown.

The data were produced by immunoSEQ multiplex PCR, yet TCRdb's version contains in-frame clones alone and is incomplete. The table has 150,000 to 200,000 clones, around 90% seen once; the top ten hold roughly 6%. Germline V gene lookup returns CDR1 LNHDA and CDR2 SQIVND (reference sequence). The ends were cut back, 7 bases at V and 0 bases at J, with 15 bases in the middle. The CDR3 is 15 amino acids. Here the sequenced sample was peripheral blood, taken 28 days after the second AZD1222 dose. This chain uses TRBV19 with TRBJ1-2; D perhaps matches TRBD1 (5 bases). The sequence came from an adult who received the AZD1222 COVID-19 vaccine. Written as DNA, the CDR3 is TGTGCCAGTACCCTCCAGAGGGGAACTAACTATGGCTACACCTTC. This codes for CASTLQRGTNYGYTF.